This is a list of T cell receptor beta chains from one sample in a study of T cells in Graves' hyperthyroidism and ophthalmopathy. TCRdb recomputed calls from the multiplex PCR reads with MiXCR, one row per CDR3 protein. The table includes 360,000 or so distinct CDR3 sequences, approximately 18% detected once. The material sequenced was blood. Source of these receptors: a middle-aged woman with Graves' ophthalmopathy. Each CDR3 is given with its conserved first and last residue. D genes are given only for firm matches. Clone size is shown for a subset of rows, as once, few, many or a class of expanded clone.

abundance | d_gene | j_gene | v_gene | CDR3nt | CDR3aa
few | - | TRBJ2-4 | TRBV5-1 | TGCGCCAGCAGCTTGGAAGGGGAACTAGCCAAAAACATTCAGTACTTC | CASSLEGELAKNIQYF
many | - | TRBJ2-7 | TRBV12-3/TRBV12-4 | TGTGCCAGCAGTTTGAGGGGGTCGGGGCCCAACGAGCAGTACTTC | CASSLRGSGPNEQYF
many | - | TRBJ1-1 | TRBV19 | TGTGCCAGTACCCCATCCGGCGGGTTGGGGGGCACTGAAGCTTTCTTT | CASTPSGGLGGTEAFF
few | TRBD2 | TRBJ2-2 | TRBV11-2 | TGTGCCAGCAGCGTAACCGGACTAGCGGGAGGAGCCGGGGAGCTGTTTTTT | CASSVTGLAGGAGELFF
many | TRBD1 | TRBJ2-2 | TRBV27 | TGTGCCAGCAGTTTCACAACAGGGGCAGGTGGGGAGCTGTTTTTT | CASSFTTGAGGELFF
many | - | TRBJ1-1 | TRBV19 | TGTGCCAGTGCGTCCTCGGGCGCGGGTGCCACTGAAGCTTTCTTT | CASASSGAGATEAFF
many | TRBD1 | TRBJ2-5 | TRBV6-2/TRBV6-3 | TGTGCCAGCAGTTACCGGACAGGGCGTTTGGAGACCCAGTACTTC | CASSYRTGRLETQYF
many | - | TRBJ2-7 | TRBV12-3/TRBV12-4 | TGTGCCAGCAGTAGGACTGACGAGCAGTACTTC | CASSRTDEQYF
- | - | TRBJ2-2 | TRBV30 | TGTGCCTGGAAGGCGGTCGCGAACACCGGGGAGCTGTTTTTT | CAWKAVANTGELFF
many | - | TRBJ2-2 | TRBV19 | TGTGCCAGTAGTATCCGGCGAGGGGGCACCGGGGAGCTGTTTTTT | CASSIRRGGTGELFF
many | - | TRBJ1-1 | TRBV5-4 | TGTGCCAGCAGCTTGGGACAGATAACTGAAGCTTTCTTT | CASSLGQITEAFF
- | TRBD2 | TRBJ2-5 | TRBV5-1 | TGCGCCAGCAGCTTCAGACTAGCGGTGCAAGAGACCCAGTACTTC | CASSFRLAVQETQYF
many | - | TRBJ1-2 | TRBV12-3/TRBV12-4 | TGTGCCAGCACCCCAGGTGGGGGGCATGAGGGCTACACCTTC | CASTPGGGHEGYTF
many | TRBD1 | TRBJ2-7 | TRBV28 | TGTGCCAGCAGTTCCGAACCGGGACAGACCTACGAGCAGTACTTC | CASSSEPGQTYEQYF
few | - | TRBJ1-2 | TRBV6-1 | TGTGCCAGCACCGAGGGCAGGGTTAACTATGGCTACACCTTC | CASTEGRVNYGYTF
many | - | TRBJ1-3 | TRBV10-1 | TGCGCCAGCAGTGCATTCTCTGGAAACACCATATATTTT | CASSAFSGNTIYF
many | - | TRBJ1-2 | TRBV7-8 | TGTGCCAGCAGCTTAGTGGGGGGGGGCTTTGGCTACACCTTC | CASSLVGGGFGYTF
many | TRBD1 | TRBJ2-7 | TRBV10-3 | TGTGCCAGCGCCGACAGGGAAAAAAACGAGCAGTACTTC | CASADREKNEQYF
many | - | TRBJ2-5 | TRBV7-8 | TGTGCCAGCAGCCCCGGACGGGAGACCCAGTACTTC | CASSPGRETQYF
many | - | TRBJ2-2 | TRBV5-1 | TGCGCCAGCAGCTTGGACACTAGGAACACCGGGGAGCTGTTTTTT | CASSLDTRNTGELFF